The T cell receptor beta chain described here comes from a study of T cell responses to AZD1222 COVID-19 vaccine. As regards this clone: Its antigen remains unidentified.

Findings and limits, study-wide: Unmutated variant regions are reportedly the target of nearly half of TCRs that are spike-specific.

Measured with immunoSEQ multiplex PCR; TCRdb has only the in-frame clones, and not every one. The repertoire holds 90,000 or so clones, approximately 91% seen once, with roughly 2.3% in the top ten. The ends lost 5 bases at V and 2 bases at J; junction bases unmatched: 3. The germline gives CDR1 SGHAT, CDR2 FQNNGV. The CDR3 is 14 residues long. This sequence joins TRBV11-2 and TRBJ2-5; 9 bases are shared with TRBD1. The sequencing here drew on peripheral blood, taken on day 0 of AZD1222 vaccination. This TCR was recovered from an adult in good health. CDR3 sequence (DNA): TGTGCCAGCAGCCCTGGGACAGGGCAAGAGACCCAGTACTTC. Its protein is CASSPGTGQETQYF.